Reported below is one T cell receptor (beta chain). Its cognate antigen is unknown. The PCR had 60 Vbeta and 13 Jbeta primers. Generated by immunoSEQ multiplex PCR, the TCRdb table keeps only in-frame clones and is missing some. The sample consists of about 190,000 clones, roughly 80% of them appearing once. These data are taken from a study of cytomegalovirus exposure and HLA in healthy donors. General study points: Despite most TCR sequences being rare, some public TCRs occurred in many donors.

This receptor was identified in a woman aged 18-29 years in good health and CMV-seronegative. Input material: PBMCs.

CDR3 nucleotide sequence: TGCGCCAGCAGCGTGGTAGCGGGGAGCACAGATACGCAGTATTTT. The encoded protein is CASSVVAGSTDTQYF. The chain has TRBV5-1 and TRBJ2-3; 8 bases line up with TRBD2. The CDR3 runs 15 residues. V lost 4 bases and J lost 0; bases outside the gene matches: 4. CDR1 and CDR2 from the germline V gene are SGHRS and YFSETQ.